This T cell receptor beta chain was observed in a study of cytomegalovirus exposure and HLA in healthy donors. Overall study context: Sequencing of about 179 million T cells in an earlier analysis found 100 million or so unique TCR beta sequences. General observations from the study: V- and J-gene trimming of TCR beta was linked (in a later analysis) to a missense DCLRE1C variant.

Details on this clone: What it recognizes is unknown.

Germline lookup yields CDR1 MNHEY and CDR2 SMNVEV (reference sequence). Between the trimmed V and J ends, which lost 4 bases and 6 bases, there was a span of 12 bases. This CDR3 is built from 13 residues. 60 Vbeta and 13 Jbeta primers were used in PCR. Original methodology: A later analysis counted approximately 80 million unique TCR beta chains, around 10 million shared. TCRdb keeps only in-frame clones here, not all; method: immunoSEQ multiplex PCR. The V and J calls and clone size were taken over from that table, and D and trimming were inferred from the DNA. The repertoire holds over 150,000 clones, with 68% as singletons.

Sequencing used PBMCs. V usage is TRBV27 and J usage is TRBJ1-1; D possibly corresponds to TRBD1 (5 bases). The origin of this receptor is a man aged 50-59 years in good health and CMV-seronegative. CDR3 residues: CASSYRGTAEAFF. DNA of the CDR3: TGTGCCAGCAGTTATCGGGGGACCGCTGAAGCTTTCTTT.